This T cell receptor beta chain was captured by sequencing in a study of CD8+CD57+ T cells in acquired aplastic anemia (dated by TCRdb to between 2018 and 2020). As for the study more broadly: Extracted DNA from sorted CD4+ and CD8+ cells averaged around 2.9 ug, ranging from roughly 0.17 to 30 ug. CD8+CD57+ expansion was defined as a frequency above the mean frequency observed in healthy subjects. General findings and caveats noted by the study authors: Patients and healthy controls showed no significant difference in CD8+ Simpson's diversity (P=0.060). Roughly 30 CD8+ CDR3 sequences were shared between patients and controls but appeared highly expressed in patients and within their immunodominant clones.

Profiling of TCR beta VDJ combinations and CDR3 sequences used genomic DNA as the template. An Illumina HiSeq 2000 was used for TCR repertoire sequencing. The published analysis was carried out like this. Repertoire assessment relied on Simpson's diversity index, CDR3 size and DJ length profiles, and TRBV/TRBJ rearrangement plots. The most abundant DNA sequence in the deep sequencing data was taken as the immunodominant clone. CDR3 amino acid sequences were checked for sharing across subjects and were also compared against the VDJdb database and published repertoires. Using fastp trimming at Q25 and MiXCR clonotype assembly, TCRdb reanalyzed the public sequencing data and kept in-frame beta chains. Rows are unified per CDR3 protein, each entry keeping the most common DNA and genes. TCRdb, rather than the study authors, made the V and J calls. The table for this sample lists under 200,000 distinct CDR3 sequences; more than 45% of them were counted only once. Jointly, the top ten make up about 2.9% of the sample.

Expansion of CD8+CD57+ cells had been shown by flow cytometry in the patients chosen for sequencing. Every patient had severe acquired aplastic anemia, diagnosed using the International Study of Aplastic Anemia and Agranulocytosis and Camitta criteria. No patient had received any therapy when blood was sampled. In this study, sorted CD4+ and CD8+ T cells from the blood of healthy subjects and of severe aplastic anemia patients had their TCR repertoires deep-sequenced. Patients were enrolled in the USA under clinicaltrials.gov protocols 00001620, 01623167, 00001397, 00071045, 00081523 and 00961064. Ficoll-Paque density gradient centrifugation was used to isolate peripheral blood mononuclear cells. Before DNA extraction, CD4+ and CD8+ T cells were sorted with FACS or magnetic beads. Comment on this clonotype: Its antigen is not yet known. No base quality values were provided; no much bigger clone lies one nucleotide off.

The TCR was taken from a human donor with aplastic anemia. The sample consisted of sorted CD4+, CD8+, or CD8+CD57+ T cells (not recorded which) from PBMCs.

Read as DNA, the sequence is TGTGCCAGCTCACCGGACAGAGTGAACACTGAAGCTTTCTTT. It codes for CASSPDRVNTEAFF. This receptor chain uses TRBV18 and TRBJ1-1; D gene: possibly TRBD1, on 6 matching bases. Trimming removed 3 bases from V and 0 bases from J, leaving 8 bases between the germline ends. From the cysteine up to the phenylalanine, the CDR3 has a length of 14 residues. The retained sequence is limited to the CDR3, 42 bases, with the frame set at the first base. The germline V gene yields KGHSH for CDR1 and LQKENI for CDR2.